Here is one T cell receptor beta chain with its context. The source of the sample is a study of T cell changes during pregnancy in multiple sclerosis. Assay used: immunoSEQ multiplex PCR; TCRdb lists only in-frame clones, some missing. The table lists approximately 50,000 clones, around 92% of them singletons, with 0.6% to 0.75% in the top ten. Sequencing used CD4+ T cells from peripheral blood mononuclear cells, obtained in the third trimester of pregnancy. The TCR sequence derives from a female donor with multiple sclerosis, enrolled in a pregnancy study.

The CDR3 protein is CASGTAYEQYF. CDR3 coding DNA: TGTGCCAGCGGGACAGCTTACGAGCAGTACTTC. The V gene is TRBV28, the J gene TRBJ2-7, with 7 bases lining up with TRBD1. Germline V lookup: CDR1 MDHEN, CDR2 SYDVKM. With 8 bases clipped from V and 4 bases from J, the junction kept 2 bases outside the gene matches. CDR3 length: 11 residues.